These 21 T cell receptor beta chains came from one sample sequenced in a study of T cells in localized non-small cell lung cancer. The protocol was immunoSEQ multiplex PCR, while the TCRdb copy is restricted to in-frame clones and leaves out a portion. The data contain 710 or so clones, about 17% of them singletons. This specimen was normal lung tissue next to the tumor, taken before any cancer treatment. The receptors were sampled from a man aged 40 to 75 with stage III squamous cell lung carcinoma.

The chain has TRBV5-1 and TRBJ2-7; 8 bases are a match to TRBD2. The CDR3 has 14 amino acids. CDR1 and CDR2 from the germline V gene are SGHRS and YFSETQ. Unmatched junction bases numbered 6, after V lost 0 bases and J lost 7 bases. The DNA of the CDR3 is TGCGCCAGCAGCTTGGCCCCAGCGGGGGAAGAGCAGTACTTC. This encodes CASSLAPAGEEQYF.

The J gene is TRBJ1-3, the V gene TRBV6-8; D is uncertain. Between the trimmed V and J ends, which lost 6 bases and 5 bases, there was a span of 8 bases. Germline V lookup: CDR1 MNHGY, CDR2 SAAAGT. The CDR3 is 12 amino acids. The chain's CDR3 is CASRDGRNTIYF. DNA for the CDR3: TGTGCCAGCAGAGATGGGAGAAACACCATATATTTT.

The chain couples TRBV28 to TRBJ1-4, with 7 bases lining up with TRBD1. The V gene's germline CDR1 is MDHEN and CDR2 SYDVKM. This CDR3 contains 12 residues. After removal of 6 bases from V and 5 bases from J, the junction contained 0 bases not matched to a gene. CDR3 coding DNA: TGTGCCAGCAGACAGGGGAATGAAAAACTGTTTTTT. It encodes CASRQGNEKLFF.

V gene TRBV30 combines with J gene TRBJ2-2; D is unclear. V lost 1 base, J lost 2 bases, and 14 bases lay in between. Looked up from germline, CDR1 is GTSNPN and CDR2 is SVGIG (reference sequence). The CDR3 extends over 16 amino acids. CDR3 bases: TGTGCCTGGAGTGATAAAATGACGGTTAACACCGGGGAGCTGTTTTTT. This sequence encodes CAWSDKMTVNTGELFF.

This clone was detected a few times. The CDR3 loop reads CASSSWGVETEAFF. DNA of the CDR3: TGTGCCAGCAGTTCCTGGGGGGTGGAAACTGAAGCTTTCTTT. The chain links TRBV6-8 to TRBJ1-1; a possible D gene is TRBD1 (5 bases). Germline assignment: CDR1 MNHGY and CDR2 SAAAGT. Trimming pared 4 bases from V and 5 bases from J, leaving 14 bases between. The CDR3 has 14 residues.

The chain uses TRBV10-3 and TRBJ1-1; no firm D call. Per the germline V gene, CDR1 is ENHRY and CDR2 is SYGVKD. The length of the CDR3 is 17 residues. The germline V and J ends were trimmed by 1 base and 3 bases, with 18 bases remaining between them. This CDR3 reads CAISEYIEEGEDTEAFF. The CDR3 DNA reads TGTGCCATCAGTGAGTACATAGAGGAGGGAGAGGACACTGAAGCTTTCTTT.

The V call is TRBV9, the J call TRBJ1-5, with D uncertain. Germline CDR1 reads SGDLS; CDR2 reads YYNGEE. The V end was cut by 0 bases, the J end by 0 bases, with 7 bases between. CDR3 length: 15 amino acids. The CDR3 reads CASSVGQSSNQPQHF. CDR3 bases: TGTGCCAGCAGCGTAGGGCAGTCTAGCAATCAGCCCCAGCATTTT. The variable domain in full, with the rest retrieved from reference TRBV9 and TRBJ1-5, is DSGVTQTPKHLITATGQRVTLRCSPRSGDLSVYWYQQSLDQGLQFLIQYYNGEERAKGNILERFSAQQFPDLHSELNLSSLELGDSALYFCASSVGQSSNQPQHFGDGTRLSIL.

This clone is labeled medium-sized. This chain uses TRBV11-3 with TRBJ2-7; 9 bases align to TRBD2. V dropped 3 bases and J dropped 2; count of bases not matched to a gene: 5. The CDR3 is 15 amino acids. Germline assignment: CDR1 SGHNT and CDR2 YENEEA. The CDR3 spells CASSLRGGIPYEQYF. In DNA form, the CDR3 reads TGTGCCAGCAGCTTGCGGGGGGGCATTCCCTACGAGCAGTACTTC.

The sample holds a few counts of this clone. The chain carries TRBV9 and TRBJ2-1; possibly TRBD1 for D (5 bases). The germline V gene has CDR1 SGDLS and CDR2 YYNGEE. The V end was cut by 0 bases, the J end by 0 bases, with 7 bases between. The CDR3 has 15 amino acids. For the CDR3, the DNA is TGTGCCAGCAGCGTAGAAGACAGCTCCTACAATGAGCAGTTCTTC. This codes for CASSVEDSSYNEQFF.

This clone showed up just a few times. J is TRBJ1-2 and V is TRBV6-8, with D unclear. Trimming left V 6 bases short and J 8 bases short, with 13 bases between. CDR3 length equals 12 residues. Germline V gene sequence: CDR1 MNHGY, CDR2 SAAAGT. CDR3 sequence (DNA): TGTGCCAGCAGCCCCTTAGCGGACGGCTACACCTTC. Translated: CASSPLADGYTF.

The chain uses TRBV5-1 and TRBJ2-7, with D maybe TRBD1 (6 bases). Germline V lookup: CDR1 SGHRS, CDR2 YFSETQ. The CDR3 is 14 amino acids. V was trimmed by 5 bases and J by 5 bases, leaving 17 bases between them. The CDR3 loop reads CASSSGTMSHEQYF. Written as DNA, the CDR3 is TGCGCCAGCAGTTCCGGGACAATGAGCCACGAGCAGTACTTC. The full variable domain, completed using reference TRBV5-1 and TRBJ2-7, is KAGVTQTPRYLIKTRGQQVTLSCSPISGHRSVSWYQQTPGQGLQFLFEYFSETQRNKGNFPGRFSGRQFSNSRSEMNVSTLELGDSALYLCASSSGTMSHEQYFGPGTRLTVT.

This clone turned up a few times. The chain carries TRBV15 and TRBJ1-1; TRBD1 matches at 10 bases. This CDR3 has 16 residues. Germline CDR1 reads LNHNV; CDR2 reads YYDKDF (reference sequence). V dropped 0 bases and J dropped 6; count of bases not matched to a gene: 7. The CDR3 DNA follows: TGTGCCACCAGCAGAGATTGGGGACAGGGGTGGGCTGAAGCTTTCTTT. It specifies CATSRDWGQGWAEAFF.

This clone is medium-sized (0.01 to 0.1%). V gene TRBV11-3 combines with J gene TRBJ2-1, with a possible D match to TRBD2 (6 bases). V was pared by 8 bases and J by 8 bases, with 19 bases between. Germline CDR1 and CDR2: SGHNT and YENEEA. The CDR3 length is 14 residues. The CDR3 spells CASSSIPGVYEQFF. For the CDR3, the DNA is TGTGCCAGCTCTTCGATCCCGGGGGTCTATGAGCAGTTCTTC.

This clone has only a few counts. The chain carries TRBV28 and TRBJ1-5, with 7 bases lining up with TRBD1. Per the germline V gene, CDR1 is MDHEN and CDR2 is SYDVKM. With V trimmed by 7 bases and J by 0 bases, 15 bases remained unmatched. This CDR3 contains 18 residues. The CDR3 is CASTPPGTDLNSNQPQHF. The CDR3 nucleotides are TGTGCCAGCACTCCCCCAGGGACAGACCTAAATAGCAATCAGCCCCAGCATTTT.

This clone came up a few times. The rearrangement joins TRBV14 to TRBJ1-2; the D is unclear. Deletions cut 1 base from V and 8 bases from J, with 14 bases between. CDR3 length: 14 amino acids. Germline CDR1 reads SGHDN; CDR2 reads FVKESK. The CDR3 nucleotides are TGTGCCAGCAGCCAAGGGGAATTGGGCATCGGCTACACCTTC. Translated, it gives CASSQGELGIGYTF. Based on the CDR3 plus reference TRBV14 and TRBJ1-2, the full variable domain is EAGVTQFPSHSVIEKGQTVTLRCDPISGHDNLYWYRRVMGKEIKFLLHFVKESKQDESGMPNNRFLAERTGGTYSTLKVQPAELEDSGVYFCASSQGELGIGYTFGSGTRLTVV.

The table lists this clone with a few counts. The chain has TRBV9 and TRBJ1-1; D remains unclear. Germline CDR1 SGDLS, CDR2 YYNGEE. The CDR3 totals 13 residues. Trimming left V 1 base short and J 0 bases short, with 4 bases between. The CDR3 DNA is TGTGCCAGCAGCGTAACGGTGAACACTGAAGCTTTCTTT. It specifies CASSVTVNTEAFF.

The chain combines TRBV18 with TRBJ2-7; unclear D gene. The CDR3 consists of 12 residues. With 5 bases removed from V and 4 bases from J, the gap between germline ends came to 9 bases. Germline V gene sequence: CDR1 KGHSH, CDR2 LQKENI. CDR3 protein: CASSVLPYEQYF. The CDR3 nucleotides read TGTGCCAGCTCAGTCTTACCTTACGAGCAGTACTTC.

The chain employs TRBV19 and TRBJ1-1, with D possibly matching TRBD1 (6 bases). V was shortened by 5 bases and J by 4 bases, with 14 bases between the two germline ends. CDR1 LNHDA and CDR2 SQIVND come from the germline V gene (reference sequence). This CDR3 has 14 residues. CDR3 in amino acids: CASSVQGRGTEAFF. In DNA, the CDR3 is TGTGCCAGTAGTGTTCAGGGGAGAGGCACTGAAGCTTTCTTT. Full variable domain (missing parts from reference TRBV19 and TRBJ1-1): DGGITQSPKYLFRKEGQNVTLSCEQNLNHDAMYWYRQDPGQGLRLIYYSQIVNDFQKGDIAEGYSVSREKKESFPLTVTSAQKNPTAFYLCASSVQGRGTEAFFGQGTRLTVV.

By its share, this clone is medium-sized. DNA of the CDR3: TGTGCCAGCGAGGAAGGGAGAGATGAGCAGTTCTTC. It is translated as CASEEGRDEQFF. The rearrangement joins TRBV9 to TRBJ2-1; tentatively, D is TRBD2 (5 bases). Germline CDR1 reads SGDLS; CDR2 reads YYNGEE. Trimming took 7 bases from V and 8 from J, leaving 13 bases between them. The CDR3 is made up of 12 amino acids. Filled out from reference TRBV9 and TRBJ2-1, the complete variable domain reads DSGVTQTPKHLITATGQRVTLRCSPRSGDLSVYWYQQSLDQGLQFLIQYYNGEERAKGNILERFSAQQFPDLHSELNLSSLELGDSALYFCASEEGRDEQFFGPGTRLTVL.

J is TRBJ1-1 and V is TRBV18, with D uncertain. The V and J ends lost 3 bases and 1 base respectively, with 6 bases between them. This CDR3 has 13 amino acids. Germline loops: CDR1 KGHSH, CDR2 LQKENI. DNA for the CDR3: TGTGCCAGCTCACCCCCTGGGAACACTGAAGCTTTCTTT. Encoded protein: CASSPPGNTEAFF.

This clone was counted only a few times. The gene calls are TRBV9 and TRBJ1-3, with no clear D. This CDR3 has 14 residues. CDR1 is SGDLS and CDR2 is YYNGEE in the germline V gene. Trimming shortened V by 0 bases and J by 0 bases, and 4 bases separated the two germline ends. The CDR3 protein is CASSVDNSGNTIYF. The CDR3 nucleotides are TGTGCCAGCAGCGTAGACAACTCTGGAAACACCATATATTTT.